The sequence of this T cell receptor beta chain was determined in a study of control samples from healthy donors and cancer patients. Sequenced by immunoSEQ multiplex PCR; TCRdb stores in-frame clones only, minus some. The data hold 120,000 or so clones, with 90% observed a single time. Germline values: CDR1 SGHVS, CDR2 FQNEAQ. CDR3 length: 15 amino acids. The V and J ends lost 3 bases and 0 bases respectively, with 6 bases between them. This clone turned up a few times. Sequencing used blood. The J gene is TRBJ2-6, the V gene TRBV7-8; D is undetermined. This clonotype was obtained from a man between 18 and 29 years old in good health. In DNA, the CDR3 is TGTGCCAGCAGCTTTGGAGCCTCTGGGGCCAACGTCCTGACTTTC. Translated: CASSFGASGANVLTF.